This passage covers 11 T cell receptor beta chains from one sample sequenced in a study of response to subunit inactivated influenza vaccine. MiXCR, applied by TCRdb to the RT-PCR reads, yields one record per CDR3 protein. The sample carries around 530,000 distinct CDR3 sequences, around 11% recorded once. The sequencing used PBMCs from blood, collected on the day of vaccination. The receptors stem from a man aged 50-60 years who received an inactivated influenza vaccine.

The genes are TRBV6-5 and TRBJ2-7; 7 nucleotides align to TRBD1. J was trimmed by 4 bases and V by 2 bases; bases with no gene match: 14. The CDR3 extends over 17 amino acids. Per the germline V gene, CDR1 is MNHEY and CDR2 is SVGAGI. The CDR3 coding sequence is TGTGCCAGCAGTTACCCCTCCGGGACAGACTGGCCTTACGAGCAGTACTTC. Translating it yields CASSYPSGTDWPYEQYF.

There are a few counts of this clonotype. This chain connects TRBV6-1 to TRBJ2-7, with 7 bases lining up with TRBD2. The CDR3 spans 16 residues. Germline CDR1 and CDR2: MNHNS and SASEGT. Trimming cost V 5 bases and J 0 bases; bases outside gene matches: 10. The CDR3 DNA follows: TGTGCCAGCAGTAGCGTAGCGGGCGCCAGCTCCTACGAGCAGTACTTC. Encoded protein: CASSSVAGASSYEQYF.

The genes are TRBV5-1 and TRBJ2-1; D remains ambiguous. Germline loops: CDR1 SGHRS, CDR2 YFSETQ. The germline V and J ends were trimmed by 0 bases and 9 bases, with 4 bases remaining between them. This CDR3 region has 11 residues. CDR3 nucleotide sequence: TGCGCCAGCAGCTTGGATATTGAGCAGTTCTTC. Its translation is CASSLDIEQFF.

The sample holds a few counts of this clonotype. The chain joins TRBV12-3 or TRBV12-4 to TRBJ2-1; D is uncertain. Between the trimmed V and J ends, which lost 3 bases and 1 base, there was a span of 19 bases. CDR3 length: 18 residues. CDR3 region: CASSFSPPSSGSYNEQFF. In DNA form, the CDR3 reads TGTGCCAGCAGTTTTAGCCCCCCTTCTTCCGGGTCCTACAATGAGCAGTTCTTC.

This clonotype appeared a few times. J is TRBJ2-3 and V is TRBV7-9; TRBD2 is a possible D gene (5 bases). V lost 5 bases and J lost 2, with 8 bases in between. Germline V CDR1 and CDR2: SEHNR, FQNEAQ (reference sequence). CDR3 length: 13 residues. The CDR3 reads CASSREITDTQYF. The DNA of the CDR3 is TGTGCCAGCAGCCGGGAAATCACAGATACGCAGTATTTT.

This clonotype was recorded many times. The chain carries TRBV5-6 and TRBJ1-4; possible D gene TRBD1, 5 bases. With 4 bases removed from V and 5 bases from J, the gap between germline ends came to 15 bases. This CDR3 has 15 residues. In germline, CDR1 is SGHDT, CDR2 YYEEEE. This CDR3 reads CASSRQTYRNEKLFF. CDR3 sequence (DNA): TGTGCCAGCAGCCGACAGACTTACAGGAATGAAAAACTGTTTTTT.

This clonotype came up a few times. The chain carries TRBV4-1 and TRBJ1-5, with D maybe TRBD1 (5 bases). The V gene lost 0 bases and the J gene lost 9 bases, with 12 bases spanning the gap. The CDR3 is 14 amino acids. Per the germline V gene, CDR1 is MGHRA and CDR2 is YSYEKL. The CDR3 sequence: CASSQEGTGGPQHF. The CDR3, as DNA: TGCGCCAGCAGCCAAGAGGGTACGGGGGGGCCCCAGCATTTT.

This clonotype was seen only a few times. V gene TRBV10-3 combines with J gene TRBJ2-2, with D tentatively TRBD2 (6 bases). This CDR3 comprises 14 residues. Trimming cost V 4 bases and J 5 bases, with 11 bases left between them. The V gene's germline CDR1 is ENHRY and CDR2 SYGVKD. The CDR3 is CAISAGTVTGELFF. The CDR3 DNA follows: TGTGCCATCAGTGCCGGGACTGTTACCGGGGAGCTGTTTTTT.

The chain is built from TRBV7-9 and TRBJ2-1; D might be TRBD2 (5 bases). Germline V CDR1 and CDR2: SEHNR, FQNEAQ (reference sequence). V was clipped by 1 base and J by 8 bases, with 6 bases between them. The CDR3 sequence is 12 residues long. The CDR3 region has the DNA TGTGCCAGCAGCTTAGTGGACTATGAGCAGTTCTTC. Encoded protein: CASSLVDYEQFF.

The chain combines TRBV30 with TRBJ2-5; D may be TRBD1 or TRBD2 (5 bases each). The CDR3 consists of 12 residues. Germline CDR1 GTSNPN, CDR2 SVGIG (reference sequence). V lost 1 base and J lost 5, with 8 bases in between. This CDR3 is CAWSAGSETQYF. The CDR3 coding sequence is TGTGCCTGGAGTGCAGGGAGTGAGACCCAGTACTTC. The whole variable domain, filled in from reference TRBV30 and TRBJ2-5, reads SQTIHQWPATLVQPVGSPLSLECTVEGTSNPNLYWYRQAAGRGLQLLFYSVGIGQISSEVPQNLSASRPQDRQFILSSKKLLLSDSGFYLCAWSAGSETQYFGPGTRLLVL.

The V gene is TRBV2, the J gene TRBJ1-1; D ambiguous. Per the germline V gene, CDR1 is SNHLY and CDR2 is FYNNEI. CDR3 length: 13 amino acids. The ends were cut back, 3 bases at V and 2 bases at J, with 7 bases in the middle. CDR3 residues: CASSEYTNTEAFF. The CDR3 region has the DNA TGTGCCAGCAGTGAGTATACTAACACTGAAGCTTTCTTT.